The 18 T cell receptor beta chains in this list originate from one sample, sequenced in a study of T cells in Graves' hyperthyroidism and ophthalmopathy (dated by TCRdb to between 2017 and 2020). The library was made by multiplex PCR. The sequencer was an Illumina HiSeq 2000. Amplification of TCR beta CDR3 regions was carried out from RNA transcripts. The first round of RT-PCR for the TCR CDR3 was performed with the HTBI primer set and the Qiagen OneStep RT-PCR kit. TCRdb redid the processing of the public reads, applying fastp at Q25 and MiXCR, and retained in-frame beta chains. Each CDR3 protein gets just one entry, which takes the most common genes and DNA from the rows behind it. A total of around 370,000 distinct CDR3 sequences appear in this sample, about a fifth of them only once. The ten largest make up over 35% of the sample. Sequencing was performed on blood. The source of these receptors is a young man with Graves' ophthalmopathy.

Ten or more counts support this clonotype. V gene TRBV4-1 combines with J gene TRBJ1-6; the D is unclear. V lost 2 bases and J lost 9, with 5 bases in between. The CDR3 is 12 residues long. Per germline, CDR1 MGHRA and CDR2 YSYEKL. In DNA, the CDR3 is TGCGCCAGCAGCCAATGGCCTTCACCCCTCCACTTT. Its protein product is CASSQWPSPLHF.

This chain connects TRBV24-1 to TRBJ2-3, with D perhaps matching TRBD1 (5 bases). Germline-derived CDR1 and CDR2 are KGHDR and SFDVKD. This CDR3 spans 12 amino acids. V lost 6 bases and J 6 bases, leaving 9 bases between the germline ends. Here the CDR3 DNA reads TGTGCCACCAGTATGGGGCTGGATACGCAGTATTTT. Its translation is CATSMGLDTQYF.

This clonotype has at least ten counts. CDR3 sequence (DNA): TGTGCCAGCAGTTTAACAGGGTCGTCCTACGAGCAGTACTTC. This gives the protein CASSLTGSSYEQYF. The rearrangement links TRBV12-3 or TRBV12-4 to TRBJ2-7; TRBD1 is a possible D gene (6 bases). V was clipped by 2 bases and J by 1 base, with 9 bases between them. This CDR3 is built from 14 residues.

This clonotype has ten or more counts. The J gene is TRBJ1-1, the V gene TRBV7-9; D is undetermined. The CDR3 is 14 amino acids. CDR1 is SEHNR and CDR2 is FQNEAQ in the germline V gene (reference sequence). V was cut by 4 bases and J by 6 bases, with 15 bases left in between. This CDR3 reads CASSYLGATAEAFF. The CDR3 nucleotides read TGTGCCAGCAGCTACCTCGGTGCGACGGCTGAAGCTTTCTTT.

The table lists this clonotype with many counts. CDR3 residues: CASTEPGDGYTF. In DNA, the CDR3 is TGTGCCAGCACCGAACCCGGGGATGGCTACACCTTC. The genes are TRBV6-1 and TRBJ1-2, with D unclear. Trimming took off 7 bases at V and 6 bases at J, with 12 bases between the two ends. Germline assignment: CDR1 MNHNS and CDR2 SASEGT. The CDR3 covers 12 residues.

This sequence joins TRBV20-1 and TRBJ1-5; D perhaps matches TRBD1 (6 bases). V lost 6 bases and J 0 bases, leaving 21 bases between the germline ends. The CDR3 extends over 17 amino acids. Germline values: CDR1 DFQATT, CDR2 SNEGSKA (reference sequence). The CDR3 loop is CSADPEGGGHSNQPQHF. The CDR3 region has the DNA TGCAGTGCAGACCCTGAGGGGGGCGGCCATAGCAATCAGCCCCAGCATTTT.

This clonotype has a count of ten or more. This chain uses TRBV3-1 with TRBJ1-6, with D perhaps TRBD1 (6 bases). Trimming pared 5 bases from V and 1 base from J, leaving 9 bases between. The germline V gene has CDR1 LGHDT and CDR2 YNNKEL (reference sequence). This CDR3 has 15 amino acids. In DNA form, the CDR3 reads TGTGCCAGCAGCGGGGGGACATCCTATAATTCACCCCTCCACTTT. Its translation is CASSGGTSYNSPLHF.

The gene calls are TRBV28 and TRBJ2-1; TRBD1 matches 9 bases. The CDR3 has 16 residues. The V segment lost 3 bases and the J segment 6 bases; nucleotides outside the gene matches: 9. Germline V CDR1 and CDR2: MDHEN, SYDVKM. Here the CDR3 reads CASSLWGQGMGNEQFF. The DNA for the CDR3 is TGTGCCAGCAGTTTGTGGGGACAGGGTATGGGCAATGAGCAGTTCTTC.

The rearrangement uses TRBV5-1 and TRBJ2-3; no definite D call. The CDR3 loop spans 14 amino acids. The germline V and J ends were trimmed by 8 bases and 2 bases, with 15 bases remaining between them. Germline values: CDR1 SGHRS, CDR2 YFSETQ. The DNA of the CDR3 is TGCGCCAGGACCTTGCGGTATAACACAGATACGCAGTATTTT. It codes for CARTLRYNTDTQYF.

V is TRBV4-1 and J is TRBJ1-5; unclear D gene. Trimming took 2 bases from V and 6 from J, leaving 17 bases between them. The CDR3 is 16 residues long. CDR1 and CDR2 from the germline V gene are MGHRA and YSYEKL. The CDR3 loop reads CASSQSALSDGQPQHF. In nucleotides, the CDR3 is TGCGCCAGCAGCCAATCAGCCCTCTCAGACGGTCAGCCCCAGCATTTT.

Points on this clonotype: A much larger clonotype is one base distant, so this may be a read error. The CDR3 carries no conserved terminal phenylalanine or tryptophan, so it likely arises from a read error. The chain recombines TRBV20-1 with TRBJ1-5; D might be TRBD1 (6 bases). The CDR3 runs to 14 residues. The V and J ends lost 0 bases and 6 bases respectively, with 12 bases between them. Germline V lookup: CDR1 DFQATT, CDR2 SNEGSKA (reference sequence). CDR3 in DNA: TGCAGTGCTAGAGATGCCGGGGGCCCTCAGCCCCAGCATCTT. Its translation: CSARDAGGPQPQHL.

As to this clonotype: This could be a read error, since a much larger clone is one nucleotide away. The chain employs TRBV5-1 and TRBJ1-1; D possibly corresponds to TRBD1 (6 bases). This CDR3 contains 13 residues. Germline CDR1 is SGHRS and CDR2 is YFSETQ. The CDR3 region is CASSLDSVIEASF. CDR3 bases: TGTGCCAGCAGCTTGGACAGTGTAATTGAAGCTTCCTTT.

The sample holds a few counts of this clonotype. This CDR3 is CSAKRDRGRSYEQYF. The CDR3 DNA reads as TGCAGTGCTAAACGGGACAGGGGGCGCTCCTACGAGCAGTACTTC. This rearrangement joins TRBV20-1 to TRBJ2-7, with 12 bases identical to TRBD1. Trimming took 4 bases from V and 0 from J; bases not matched to a gene: 4. The CDR3 loop spans 15 amino acids. The germline V gene has CDR1 DFQATT and CDR2 SNEGSKA (reference sequence).

This clonotype was seen a few times. The gene calls are TRBV11-3 and TRBJ2-2; TRBD2 matches 7 bases. Germline CDR1 and CDR2: SGHNT and YENEEA. Trimming at V came to 5 bases and at J to 0 bases, leaving 12 bases not matched to a gene. CDR3 size: 18 residues. The CDR3 sequence is CASSQTWTSNPNTGELFF. The CDR3 DNA follows: TGTGCCAGCAGCCAAACCTGGACTAGTAACCCGAACACCGGGGAGCTGTTTTTT.

The chain carries TRBV13 and TRBJ2-1; 8 bases match TRBD2. This CDR3 comprises 15 residues. J was trimmed by 3 bases and V by 5 bases; bases with no gene match: 6. Germline V gene sequence: CDR1 PRHDT, CDR2 FYEKMQ (reference sequence). This CDR3 reads CASSVGRAGYNEQFF. In nucleotides, the CDR3 is TGTGCCAGCAGCGTCGGGAGGGCCGGCTACAATGAGCAGTTCTTC. Combining the CDR3 with reference TRBV13 and TRBJ2-1 gives the whole variable domain AAGVIQSPRHLIKEKRETATLKCYPIPRHDTVYWYQQGPGQDPQFLISFYEKMQSDKGSIPDRFSAQQFSDYHSELNMSSLELGDSALYFCASSVGRAGYNEQFFGPGTRLTVL.

This clonotype showed up many times. V gene TRBV2 combines with J gene TRBJ2-1; 7 nucleotides line up with TRBD2. CDR1 and CDR2 from the germline V gene are SNHLY and FYNNEI. The trim removed 6 bases at V and 10 bases at J, leaving 15 bases unmatched. The CDR3 length is 15 residues. CDR3 DNA: TGTGCCAGCAGGGGGGGAGGGGCTAGCCTCGAGGAGCAGTTCTTC. Translating it yields CASRGGGASLEEQFF.

The chain joins TRBV15 to TRBJ2-5; D might be TRBD1 or TRBD2, each matching 6 bases. Germline CDR1 reads LNHNV; CDR2 reads YYDKDF (reference sequence). The CDR3 runs 13 residues. Trimming cost V 7 bases and J 4 bases, with 13 bases left between them. The CDR3 nucleotides are TGTGCCACCAACGAGGGGGGCCTAGAGACCCAGTACTTC. This translates into CATNEGGLETQYF.

The chain uses TRBV7-9 and TRBJ2-7, with D uncertain. The CDR3 extends over 13 amino acids. V shed 7 bases and J shed 0 bases, with 10 bases lying between them. CDR1 SEHNR and CDR2 FQNEAQ come from the germline V gene (reference sequence). This CDR3 reads CASNSWSSYEQYF. The DNA of the CDR3 is TGTGCCAGCAACTCATGGAGCTCCTACGAGCAGTACTTC. Combining the CDR3 with reference TRBV7-9 and TRBJ2-7 gives the whole variable domain DTGVSQNPRHKITKRGQNVTFRCDPISEHNRLYWYRQTLGQGPEFLTYFQNEAQLEKSRLLSDRFSAERPKGSFSTLEIQRTEQGDSAMYLCASNSWSSYEQYFGPGTRLTVT.